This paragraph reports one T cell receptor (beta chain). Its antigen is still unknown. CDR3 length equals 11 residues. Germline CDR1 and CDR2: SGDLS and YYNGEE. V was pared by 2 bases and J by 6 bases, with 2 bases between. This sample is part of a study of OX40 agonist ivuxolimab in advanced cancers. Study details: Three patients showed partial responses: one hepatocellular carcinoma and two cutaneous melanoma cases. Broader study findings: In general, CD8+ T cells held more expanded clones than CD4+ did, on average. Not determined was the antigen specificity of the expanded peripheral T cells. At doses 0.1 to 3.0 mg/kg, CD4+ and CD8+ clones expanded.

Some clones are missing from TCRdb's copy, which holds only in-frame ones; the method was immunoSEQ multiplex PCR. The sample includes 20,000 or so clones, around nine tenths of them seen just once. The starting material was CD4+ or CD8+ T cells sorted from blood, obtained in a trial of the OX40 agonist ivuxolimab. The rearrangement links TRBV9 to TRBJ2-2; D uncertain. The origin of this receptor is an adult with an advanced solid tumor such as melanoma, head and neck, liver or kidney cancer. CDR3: CASSVPGELFF. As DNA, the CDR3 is TGTGCCAGCAGCGTCCCCGGGGAGCTGTTTTTT.